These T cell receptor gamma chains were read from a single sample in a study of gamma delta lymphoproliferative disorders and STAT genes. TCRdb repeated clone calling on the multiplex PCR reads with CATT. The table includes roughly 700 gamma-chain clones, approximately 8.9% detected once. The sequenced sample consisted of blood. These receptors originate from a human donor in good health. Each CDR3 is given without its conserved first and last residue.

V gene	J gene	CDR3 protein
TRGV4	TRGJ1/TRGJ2	ATWDKKL
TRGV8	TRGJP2	ATSLFKT
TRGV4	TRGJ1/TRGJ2	ATKYKKL